These T cell receptor beta chains were read from a single sample in a study of T cells expressing NK-cell markers. Reanalyzing the 5' RACE reads, TCRdb keeps one entry per CDR3 protein, without DNA. The sample holds almost 450,000 distinct CDR3 sequences. The sequencing sample was made of blood T cells: a sorted CD56 or NKG2C T cell subset, CD4+ or CD8+ T cells, or bulk PBMC T cells (not recorded which). All receptors derive from a woman between 18 and 75 years old in good health. The CDR3 runs from the conserved cysteine through the conserved F or W. The order of the fields is J gene, V gene, CDR3 protein.

j_call: TRBJ2-1; v_call: TRBV11-2; cdr3_aa: CASSLASGTSYNEQFF
j_call: TRBJ1-1; v_call: TRBV6-5; cdr3_aa: CASSYTGQGNTEAFF
j_call: TRBJ2-3; v_call: TRBV6-1; cdr3_aa: CASSRGGNTDTQYF
j_call: TRBJ2-1; v_call: TRBV5-1; cdr3_aa: CASSWGREWGEQFF
j_call: TRBJ1-5; v_call: TRBV12-3/TRBV12-4; cdr3_aa: CASRTGLGEPQHF
j_call: TRBJ1-6; v_call: TRBV12-3/TRBV12-4; cdr3_aa: CASRYHRQGRNSPLHF
j_call: TRBJ2-5; v_call: TRBV28; cdr3_aa: CASSLPVPETQYF
j_call: TRBJ1-4; v_call: TRBV25-1; cdr3_aa: CASSVGGTGKEKLFF
j_call: TRBJ2-5; v_call: TRBV15; cdr3_aa: CATSRDWTSGSEETQYF
j_call: TRBJ2-2; v_call: TRBV6-5; cdr3_aa: CASSYSQGNTGELFF
j_call: TRBJ1-2; v_call: TRBV11-2; cdr3_aa: CASSQGTAGYTF
j_call: TRBJ1-4; v_call: TRBV12-3/TRBV12-4; cdr3_aa: CASSPLGAYEKLFF
j_call: TRBJ1-5; v_call: TRBV3-1; cdr3_aa: CASSQDGTQGQPQHF
j_call: TRBJ2-1; v_call: TRBV20-1; cdr3_aa: CSARDLLAGTNEQFF
j_call: TRBJ2-3; v_call: TRBV20-1; cdr3_aa: CSACRSGTRSTDTQYF
j_call: TRBJ2-3; v_call: TRBV5-5; cdr3_aa: CASSLGDSTTDTQYF
j_call: TRBJ2-1; v_call: TRBV28; cdr3_aa: CASSPIAGNDGEQFF
j_call: TRBJ2-4; v_call: TRBV20-1; cdr3_aa: CSARASGTDKNIQYF
j_call: TRBJ2-3; v_call: TRBV20-1; cdr3_aa: CSARDKGLKLTQYF
j_call: TRBJ2-2; v_call: TRBV24-1; cdr3_aa: CATSDFRGANTGELFF
j_call: TRBJ2-3; v_call: TRBV7-9; cdr3_aa: CASSPRLGPRDTQYF
j_call: TRBJ1-6; v_call: TRBV12-5; cdr3_aa: CASGFSRSSYNSPLHF